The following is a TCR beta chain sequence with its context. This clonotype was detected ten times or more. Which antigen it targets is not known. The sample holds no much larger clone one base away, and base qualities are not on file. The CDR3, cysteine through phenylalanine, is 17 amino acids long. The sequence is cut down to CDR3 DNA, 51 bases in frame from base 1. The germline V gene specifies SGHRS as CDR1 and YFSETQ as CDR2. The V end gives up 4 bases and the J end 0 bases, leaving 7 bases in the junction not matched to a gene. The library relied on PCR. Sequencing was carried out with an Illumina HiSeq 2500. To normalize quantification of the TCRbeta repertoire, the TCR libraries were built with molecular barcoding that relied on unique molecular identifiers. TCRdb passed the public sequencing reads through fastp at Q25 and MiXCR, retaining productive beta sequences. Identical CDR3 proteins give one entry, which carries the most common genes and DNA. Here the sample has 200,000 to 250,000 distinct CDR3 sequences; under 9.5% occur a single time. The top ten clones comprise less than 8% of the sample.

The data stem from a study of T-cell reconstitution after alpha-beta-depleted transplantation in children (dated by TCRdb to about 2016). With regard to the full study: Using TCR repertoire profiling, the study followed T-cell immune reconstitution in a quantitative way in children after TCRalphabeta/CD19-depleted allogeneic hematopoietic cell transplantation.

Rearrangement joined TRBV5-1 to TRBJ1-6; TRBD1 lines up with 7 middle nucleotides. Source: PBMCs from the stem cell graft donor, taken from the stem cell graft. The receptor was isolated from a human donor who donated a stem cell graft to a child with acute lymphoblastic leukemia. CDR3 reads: CASSEVQGSSYNSPLHF. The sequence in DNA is TGCGCCAGCAGCGAGGTACAGGGGAGCTCCTATAATTCACCCCTCCACTTT.